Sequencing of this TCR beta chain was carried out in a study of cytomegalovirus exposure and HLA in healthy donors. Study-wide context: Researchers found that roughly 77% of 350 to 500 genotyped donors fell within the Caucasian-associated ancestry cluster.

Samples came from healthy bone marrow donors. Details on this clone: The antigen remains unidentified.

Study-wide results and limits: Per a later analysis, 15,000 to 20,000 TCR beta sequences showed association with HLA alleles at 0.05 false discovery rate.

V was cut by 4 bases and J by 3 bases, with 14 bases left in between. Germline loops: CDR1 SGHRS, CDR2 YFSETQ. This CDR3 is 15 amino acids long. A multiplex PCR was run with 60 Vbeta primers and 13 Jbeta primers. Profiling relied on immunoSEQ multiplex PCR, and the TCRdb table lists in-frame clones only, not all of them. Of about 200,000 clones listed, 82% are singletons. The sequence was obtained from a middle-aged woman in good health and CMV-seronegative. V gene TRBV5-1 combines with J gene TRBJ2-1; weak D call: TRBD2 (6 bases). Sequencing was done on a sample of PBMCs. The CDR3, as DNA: TGCGCCAGCAGCGTAGGGGAGGTTTTCTACAATGAGCAGTTCTTC. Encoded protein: CASSVGEVFYNEQFF.